The next 9 T cell receptor beta chains were all read from a single sample in a study of blood T cell repertoires in COVID-19. Some clones are missing from TCRdb's copy, which holds only in-frame ones; the method was immunoSEQ multiplex PCR. There are about 140,000 clones in the sample; 80% to 90% occur only once, and about 1.5% lies in the top ten. The source material was peripheral blood. These receptors were collected from an older woman with acute or convalescent COVID-19.

The count of this clone is one. This rearrangement joins TRBV6-5 to TRBJ2-7, with D perhaps TRBD1 (6 bases). This CDR3 has 15 residues. Germline V gene sequence: CDR1 MNHEY, CDR2 SVGAGI. Trimming cost V 2 bases and J 4 bases, with 15 bases left between them. In DNA, the CDR3 is TGTGCCAGCAGTTACCCGCAGGCAGGGGCTTACGAGCAGTACTTC. Amino acids: CASSYPQAGAYEQYF.

The gene calls are TRBV28 and TRBJ1-2; D is possibly TRBD1 (6 bases). Germline CDR1 reads MDHEN; CDR2 reads SYDVKM. This CDR3 contains 14 residues. Deletions cut 5 bases from V and 5 bases from J, with 15 bases between. The CDR3 DNA is TGTGCCAGCAGTACTGAGGACAGATTATATGGCTACACCTTC. Encoded protein: CASSTEDRLYGYTF.

This rearrangement joins TRBV5-4 to TRBJ2-7; TRBD2 matches at 8 bases. Germline CDR1 reads SGHNT; CDR2 reads YYREEE (reference sequence). V lost 0 bases to trimming and J lost 2 bases; unmatched junction nucleotides: 10. The CDR3 totals 17 residues. The CDR3 reads CASSLASGGLFAYEQYF. The DNA for the CDR3 is TGTGCCAGCAGCTTGGCCTCGGGGGGGCTTTTCGCCTACGAGCAGTACTTC.

The rearrangement links TRBV28 to TRBJ1-3; maybe TRBD1 (5 bases). The CDR3 length is 16 residues. V lost 5 bases and J lost 4, with 18 bases in between. Germline loops: CDR1 MDHEN, CDR2 SYDVKM. Written as DNA, the CDR3 is TGTGCCAGCAGTCCCTGGAGGGGTAGGGAAGGAAACACCATATATTTT. Translation: CASSPWRGREGNTIYF.

The rearrangement links TRBV5-1 to TRBJ2-2, with D unclear. V dropped 0 bases and J dropped 3 bases, with 9 bases sitting between them. CDR3 length: 15 amino acids. From germline, CDR1 is SGHRS and CDR2 YFSETQ. The CDR3 here is CASSLGAVDTGELFF. For the CDR3, the DNA is TGCGCCAGCAGCTTGGGGGCAGTTGACACCGGGGAGCTGTTTTTT.

The chain joins TRBV3-1 (or the pseudogene TRBV3-2) to TRBJ1-5; 9 bases map to TRBD1. This CDR3 comprises 19 residues. CDR1 and CDR2 (germline): LGHDT, YNNKEL (reference sequence). Germline trimming cut 2 bases from V and 5 bases from J; bases unmatched to any gene: 16. The CDR3: CASSQPLGQGKELDQPQHF. CDR3 nucleotides: TGTGCCAGCAGCCAACCACTCGGACAGGGGAAAGAGTTGGATCAGCCCCAGCATTTT.

This chain uses TRBV19 with TRBJ1-2; 8 nucleotides match TRBD1. CDR1 LNHDA and CDR2 SQIVND come from the germline V gene (reference sequence). The ends lost 7 bases at V and 8 bases at J; junction bases unmatched: 12. This CDR3 has 14 amino acids. In DNA form, the CDR3 reads TGTGCCAGTACCGAAACGGACAGGGTGGTCGGCTACACCTTC. It specifies CASTETDRVVGYTF.

This chain joins TRBV28 and TRBJ1-1; 7 positions agree with TRBD1. In germline, CDR1 is MDHEN, CDR2 SYDVKM. V lost 7 bases to trimming and J lost 6 bases; unmatched junction nucleotides: 8. The CDR3 has 13 residues. CDR3 DNA: TGTGCCAGCATCCTAGGCCAGGGGGCTGAAGCTTTCTTT. Translating gives CASILGQGAEAFF.

V is TRBV9 and J is TRBJ1-2, with TRBD1 as a possible D gene (6 bases). Germline assignment: CDR1 SGDLS and CDR2 YYNGEE. The length of the CDR3 is 14 residues. Between the trimmed V and J ends, which lost 1 base and 6 bases, there was a span of 13 bases. In nucleotides, the CDR3 is TGTGCCAGCAGCGTAACGTTACAGGGAAATGGCTACACCTTC. Translated: CASSVTLQGNGYTF.